The 10 T cell receptor beta chains given below trace back to one sample, sequenced in a study of blood T cell repertoires in COVID-19 (TCRdb year 2020). The library was obtained by the immunoSEQ multiplex PCR assay. TCRdb holds this immuneACCESS table with in-frame rearrangements only. Some clones are missing; in checked studies, unresolved V genes explain under half, and the rest has no known cause. The sample table contains under 150,000 clones; only one count was recorded for 85% to 90% of them. Of the sample, around 3.3% falls within the top ten clones. The specimen was peripheral blood. Every receptor here comes from a woman in her fifties or sixties with active COVID-19.

This clone was counted once. This rearrangement joins TRBV28 to TRBJ2-7; 9 bases are shared with TRBD2. Germline assignment: CDR1 MDHEN and CDR2 SYDVKM. The length of the CDR3 is 15 residues. V lost 3 bases to trimming and J lost 3 bases; unmatched junction nucleotides: 6. CDR3 nucleotides: TGTGCCAGCAGTTTGCGGCTAGCGGGAAACTACGAGCAGTACTTC. It specifies CASSLRLAGNYEQYF.

The rearrangement joins TRBV19 to TRBJ1-5; 8 nucleotides agree with TRBD1. Looked up from germline, CDR1 is LNHDA and CDR2 is SQIVND (reference sequence). Unmatched junction bases numbered 5, after V lost 7 bases and J lost 0 bases. The CDR3 covers 15 residues. The CDR3 coding sequence is TGTGCCAGTAATGACAGGGGTTATAGCAATCAGCCCCAGCATTTT. This encodes CASNDRGYSNQPQHF.

The chain links TRBV3-1 (or the pseudogene TRBV3-2) to TRBJ2-5; weak D call: TRBD2 (5 bases). The CDR3 covers 15 residues. Trimming pared 1 base from V and 5 bases from J, leaving 14 bases between. Looked up from germline, CDR1 is LGHDT and CDR2 is YNNKEL (reference sequence). CDR3 sequence (DNA): TGTGCCAGCAGCCAAGCGTACCGGGATAATGAGACCCAGTACTTC. This encodes CASSQAYRDNETQYF.

The chain is built from TRBV11-2 and TRBJ2-5, with 9 positions matching TRBD1. The trim removed 3 bases at V and 5 bases at J, leaving 7 bases unmatched. Germline-derived CDR1 and CDR2 are SGHAT and FQNNGV. The CDR3 extends over 15 amino acids. CDR3 nucleotides: TGTGCCAGCAGCTTTGGGACAGGGAGGGTCGAGACCCAGTACTTC. Translating it yields CASSFGTGRVETQYF.

The chain joins TRBV7-3 to TRBJ1-1; D is unclear. Per germline, CDR1 SGHTA and CDR2 FQGTGA. The germline V and J ends were trimmed by 3 bases and 1 base, with 6 bases remaining between them. The length of the CDR3 is 13 residues. As DNA, the CDR3 is TGTGCCAGCAGCTTGGACTCGAACACTGAAGCTTTCTTT. Translating it yields CASSLDSNTEAFF.

The chain combines TRBV28 with TRBJ1-5; 7 bases agree with TRBD1. This CDR3 is 15 amino acids long. V shed 3 bases and J 4 bases; nucleotides not matched to a gene: 6. Germline lookup yields CDR1 MDHEN and CDR2 SYDVKM. The CDR3 sequence is CASSLEGAGNQPQHF. CDR3 nucleotide sequence: TGTGCCAGCAGTTTGGAGGGGGCGGGGAATCAGCCCCAGCATTTT.

This rearrangement joins TRBV7-9 to TRBJ2-5; TRBD2 agrees at 13 bases. V was pared by 1 base and J by 2 bases, with 1 base of the junction left unmatched. Germline CDR1 and CDR2: SEHNR and FQNEAQ (reference sequence). The CDR3 consists of 16 residues. The CDR3 is CASSLGTSGSQETQYF. The DNA of the CDR3 is TGTGCCAGCAGCTTAGGGACTAGCGGGAGTCAAGAGACCCAGTACTTC.

This clone was observed a single time. The V and J genes are TRBV7-2 and TRBJ2-4; 8 bases are a match to TRBD2. The V gene's germline CDR1 is SGHTA and CDR2 FQGNSA. V was clipped by 2 bases and J by 7 bases; unmatched bases: 13. The CDR3 consists of 17 residues. CDR3 protein: CASSLTGGPSTGNIQYF. For the CDR3, the DNA is TGTGCCAGCAGCTTAACGGGAGGGCCGAGTACCGGGAACATTCAGTACTTC.

Turning to this clone: Other nucleotide sequences from this sample produce the same CDR3. CDR3 sequence: CASSLGTSGGYNEQFF. The CDR3 region has the DNA TGTGCCAGCAGCTTAGGAACTAGCGGGGGATACAATGAGCAGTTCTTC. The J gene is TRBJ2-1, the V gene TRBV7-2; 11 bases are shared with TRBD2. Germline V gene sequence: CDR1 SGHTA, CDR2 FQGNSA. The V and J ends lost 1 base and 4 bases, in that order; junction bases with no gene match: 3. The CDR3 spans 16 residues. Full variable domain (outside the CDR3, taken from reference TRBV7-2 and TRBJ2-1): GAGVSQSPSNKVTEKGKDVELRCDPISGHTALYWYRQSLGQGLEFLIYFQGNSAPDKSGLPSDRFSAERTGGSVSTLTIQRTQQEDSAVYLCASSLGTSGGYNEQFFGPGTRLTVL.

This chain connects TRBV6-2 or TRBV6-3 to TRBJ2-7; no clear D. The CDR3 spans 12 residues. Germline V CDR1 and CDR2: MNHEY, SVGEGT. Trimming removed 3 bases from V and 4 bases from J, with 7 bases in between. CDR3 DNA sequence: TGTGCCAGCAGTTATCCCCTTTACGAGCAGTACTTC. The encoded protein is CASSYPLYEQYF.